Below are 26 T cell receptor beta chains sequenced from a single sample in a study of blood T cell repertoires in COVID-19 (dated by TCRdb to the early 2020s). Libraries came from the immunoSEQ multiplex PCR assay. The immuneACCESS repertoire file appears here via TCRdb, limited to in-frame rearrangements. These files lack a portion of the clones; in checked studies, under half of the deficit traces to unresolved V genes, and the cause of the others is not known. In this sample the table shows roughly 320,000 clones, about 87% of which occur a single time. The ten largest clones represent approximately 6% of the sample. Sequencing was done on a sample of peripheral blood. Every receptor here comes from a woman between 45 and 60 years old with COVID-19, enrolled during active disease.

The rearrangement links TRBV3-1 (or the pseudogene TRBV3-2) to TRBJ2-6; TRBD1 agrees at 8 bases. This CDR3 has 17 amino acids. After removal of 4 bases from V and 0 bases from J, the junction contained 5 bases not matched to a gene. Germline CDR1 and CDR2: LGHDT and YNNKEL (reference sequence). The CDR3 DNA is TGTGCCAGCAGCCGGCGACAGGGGAGCTCTGGGGCCAACGTCCTGACTTTC. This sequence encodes CASSRRQGSSGANVLTF.

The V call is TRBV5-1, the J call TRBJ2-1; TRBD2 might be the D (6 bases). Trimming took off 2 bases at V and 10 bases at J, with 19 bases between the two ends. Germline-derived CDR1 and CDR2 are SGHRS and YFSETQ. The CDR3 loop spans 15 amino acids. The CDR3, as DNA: TGCGCCAGCAGCTTCCGGGCTAGCGCTCCGTCCGAGCAGTTCTTC. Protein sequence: CASSFRASAPSEQFF.

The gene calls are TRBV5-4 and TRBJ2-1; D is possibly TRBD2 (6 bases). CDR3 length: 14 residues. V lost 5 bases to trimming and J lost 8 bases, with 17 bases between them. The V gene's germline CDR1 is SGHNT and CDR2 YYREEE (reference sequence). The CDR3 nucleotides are TGTGCCAGCAGACCGCAACCGGGAGTAGATGAGCAGTTCTTC. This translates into CASRPQPGVDEQFF.

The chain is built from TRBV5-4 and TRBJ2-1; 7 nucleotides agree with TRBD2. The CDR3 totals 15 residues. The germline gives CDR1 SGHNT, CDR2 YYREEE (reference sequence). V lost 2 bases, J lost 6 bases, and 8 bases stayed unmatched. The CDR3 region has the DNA TGTGCCAGCAGCTTCGGGGGGAAGGGCGGCAATGAGCAGTTCTTC. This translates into CASSFGGKGGNEQFF. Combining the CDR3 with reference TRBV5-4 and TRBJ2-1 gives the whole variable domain ETGVTQSPTHLIKTRGQQVTLRCSSQSGHNTVSWYQQALGQGPQFIFQYYREEENGRGNFPPRFSGLQFPNYSSELNVNALELDDSALYLCASSFGGKGGNEQFFGPGTRLTVL.

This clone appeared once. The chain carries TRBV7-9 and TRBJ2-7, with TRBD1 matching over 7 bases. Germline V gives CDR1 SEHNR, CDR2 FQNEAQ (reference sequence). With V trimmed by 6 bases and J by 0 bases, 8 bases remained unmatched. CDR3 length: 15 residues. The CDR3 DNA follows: TGTGCCAGCAGGGATTCCCGACAGGGCTCCTACGAGCAGTACTTC. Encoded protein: CASRDSRQGSYEQYF.

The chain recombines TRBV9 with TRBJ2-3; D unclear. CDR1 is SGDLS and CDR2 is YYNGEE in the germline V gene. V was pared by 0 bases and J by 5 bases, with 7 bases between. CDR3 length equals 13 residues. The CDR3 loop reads CASSVVQVDTQYF. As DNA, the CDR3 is TGTGCCAGCAGCGTAGTGCAGGTAGATACGCAGTATTTT.

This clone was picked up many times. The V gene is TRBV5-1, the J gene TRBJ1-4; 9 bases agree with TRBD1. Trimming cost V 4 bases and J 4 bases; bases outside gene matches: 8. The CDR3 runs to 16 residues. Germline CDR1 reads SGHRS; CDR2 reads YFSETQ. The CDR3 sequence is CASSQGTGLSNEKLFF. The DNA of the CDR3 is TGCGCCAGCAGCCAAGGGACAGGGCTGAGTAATGAAAAACTGTTTTTT.

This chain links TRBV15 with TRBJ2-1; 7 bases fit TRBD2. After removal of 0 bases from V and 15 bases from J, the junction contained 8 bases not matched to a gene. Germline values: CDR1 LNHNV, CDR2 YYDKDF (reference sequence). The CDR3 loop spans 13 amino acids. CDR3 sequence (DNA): TGTGCCACCAGCAGAGATTTACGGGAGGTCCCGTTCTTC. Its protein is CATSRDLREVPFF.

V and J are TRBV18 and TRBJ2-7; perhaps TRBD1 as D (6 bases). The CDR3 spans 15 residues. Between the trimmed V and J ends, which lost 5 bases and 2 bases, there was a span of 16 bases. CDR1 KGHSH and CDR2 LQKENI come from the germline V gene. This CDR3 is CASSGPGTSPYEQYF. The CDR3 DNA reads TGTGCCAGCTCAGGCCCCGGGACATCCCCCTACGAGCAGTACTTC.

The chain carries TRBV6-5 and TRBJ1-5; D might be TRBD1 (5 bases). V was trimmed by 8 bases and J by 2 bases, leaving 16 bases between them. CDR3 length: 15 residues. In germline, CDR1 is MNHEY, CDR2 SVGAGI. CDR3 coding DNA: TGTGCCAGCGCCCGGGCCGCGGGGGGCAATCAGCCCCAGCATTTT. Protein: CASARAAGGNQPQHF.

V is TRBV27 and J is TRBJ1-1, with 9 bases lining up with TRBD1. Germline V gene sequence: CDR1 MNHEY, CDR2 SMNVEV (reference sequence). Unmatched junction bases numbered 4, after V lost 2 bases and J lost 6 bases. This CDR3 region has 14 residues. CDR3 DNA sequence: TGTGCCAGCAGTTTAGAGACAGGGGGATCTGAAGCTTTCTTT. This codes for CASSLETGGSEAFF.

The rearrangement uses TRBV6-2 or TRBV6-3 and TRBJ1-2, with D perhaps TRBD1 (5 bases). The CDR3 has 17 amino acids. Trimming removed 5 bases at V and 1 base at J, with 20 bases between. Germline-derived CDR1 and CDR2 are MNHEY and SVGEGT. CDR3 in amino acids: CASSKLTGNRINYGYTF. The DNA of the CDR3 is TGTGCCAGCAGTAAGCTAACAGGAAACAGAATTAACTATGGCTACACCTTC.

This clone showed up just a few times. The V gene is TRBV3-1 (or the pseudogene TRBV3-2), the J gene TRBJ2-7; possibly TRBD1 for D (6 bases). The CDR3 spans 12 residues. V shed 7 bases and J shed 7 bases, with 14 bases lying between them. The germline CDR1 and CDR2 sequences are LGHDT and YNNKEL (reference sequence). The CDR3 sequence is CASTSQRGEQYF. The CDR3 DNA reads TGTGCCAGCACCTCCCAGAGGGGGGAGCAGTACTTC.

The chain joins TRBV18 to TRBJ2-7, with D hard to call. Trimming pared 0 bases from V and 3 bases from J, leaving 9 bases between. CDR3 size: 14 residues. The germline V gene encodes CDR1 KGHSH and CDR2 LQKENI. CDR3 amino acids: CASSPPADFYEQYF. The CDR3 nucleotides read TGTGCCAGCTCACCACCGGCGGATTTCTACGAGCAGTACTTC.

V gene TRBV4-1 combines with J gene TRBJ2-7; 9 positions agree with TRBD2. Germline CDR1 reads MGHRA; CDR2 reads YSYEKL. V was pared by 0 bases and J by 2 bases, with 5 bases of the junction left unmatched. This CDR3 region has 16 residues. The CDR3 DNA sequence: TGCGCCAGCAGCCAAGATCATGGCGGGAGGGCCTACGAGCAGTACTTC. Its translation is CASSQDHGGRAYEQYF.

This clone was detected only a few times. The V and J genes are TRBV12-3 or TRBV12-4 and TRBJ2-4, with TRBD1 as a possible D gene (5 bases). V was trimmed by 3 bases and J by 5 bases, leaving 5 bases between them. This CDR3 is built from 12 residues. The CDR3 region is CASSFRENIQYF. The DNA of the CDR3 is TGTGCCAGCAGTTTCAGGGAAAACATTCAGTACTTC.

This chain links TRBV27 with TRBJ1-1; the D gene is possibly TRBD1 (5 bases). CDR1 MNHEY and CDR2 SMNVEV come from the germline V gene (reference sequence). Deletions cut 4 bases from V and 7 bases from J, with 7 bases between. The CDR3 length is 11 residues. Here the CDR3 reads CASSSGNEAFF. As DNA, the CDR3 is TGTGCCAGCAGTTCAGGGAATGAAGCTTTCTTT.

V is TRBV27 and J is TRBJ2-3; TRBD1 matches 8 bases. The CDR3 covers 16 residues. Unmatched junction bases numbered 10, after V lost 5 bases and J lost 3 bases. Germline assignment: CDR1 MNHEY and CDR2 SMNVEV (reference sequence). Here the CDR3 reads CASSRPDRGRTDTQYF. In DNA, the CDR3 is TGTGCCAGCAGTCGCCCTGACAGGGGTCGGACAGATACGCAGTATTTT.

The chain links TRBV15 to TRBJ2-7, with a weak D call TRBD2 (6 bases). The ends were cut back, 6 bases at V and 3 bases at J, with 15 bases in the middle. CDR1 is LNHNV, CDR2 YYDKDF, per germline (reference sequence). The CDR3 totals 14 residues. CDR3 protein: CATRTAGGDYEQYF. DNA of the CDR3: TGTGCCACCAGAACAGCGGGCGGCGACTACGAGCAGTACTTC.

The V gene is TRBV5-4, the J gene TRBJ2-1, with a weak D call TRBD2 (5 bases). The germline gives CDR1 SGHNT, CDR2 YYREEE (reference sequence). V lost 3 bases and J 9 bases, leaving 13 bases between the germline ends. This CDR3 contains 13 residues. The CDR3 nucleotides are TGTGCCAGCAGCTCACCACTGGCGGGTGAGCAGTTCTTC. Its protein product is CASSSPLAGEQFF.

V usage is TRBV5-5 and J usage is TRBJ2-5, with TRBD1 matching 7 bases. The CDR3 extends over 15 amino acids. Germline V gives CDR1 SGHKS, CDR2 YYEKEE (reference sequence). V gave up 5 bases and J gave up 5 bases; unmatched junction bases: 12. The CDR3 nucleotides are TGTGCCAGCAGGGAAATAGACAGGGCGGAGGAGACCCAGTACTTC. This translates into CASREIDRAEETQYF.

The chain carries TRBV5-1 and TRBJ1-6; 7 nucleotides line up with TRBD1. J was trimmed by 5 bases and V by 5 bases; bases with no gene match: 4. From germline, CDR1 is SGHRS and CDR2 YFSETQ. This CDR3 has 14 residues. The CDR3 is CASRPQGDNSPLHF. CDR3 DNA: TGCGCCAGCAGGCCCCAGGGGGATAATTCACCCCTCCACTTT.

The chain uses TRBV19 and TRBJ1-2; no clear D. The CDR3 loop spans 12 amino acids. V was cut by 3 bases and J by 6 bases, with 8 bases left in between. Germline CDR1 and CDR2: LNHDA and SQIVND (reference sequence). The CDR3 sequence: CASSISVNGYTF. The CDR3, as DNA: TGTGCCAGTAGTATTTCAGTGAATGGCTACACCTTC.

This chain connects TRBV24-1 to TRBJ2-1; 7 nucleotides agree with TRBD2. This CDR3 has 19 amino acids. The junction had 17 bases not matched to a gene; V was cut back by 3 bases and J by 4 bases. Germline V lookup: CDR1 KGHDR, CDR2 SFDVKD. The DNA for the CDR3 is TGTGCCACCAGTGATCCACTCTATAGTGCTAGCGGAGTTTACAATGAGCAGTTCTTC. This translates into CATSDPLYSASGVYNEQFF.

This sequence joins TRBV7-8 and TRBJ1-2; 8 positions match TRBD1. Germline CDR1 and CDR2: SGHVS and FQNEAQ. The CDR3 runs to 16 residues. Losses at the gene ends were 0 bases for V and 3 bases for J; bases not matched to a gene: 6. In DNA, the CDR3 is TGTGCCAGCAGCTTAGCGGGCAGGGGGCGGGACTATGGCTACACCTTC. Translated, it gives CASSLAGRGRDYGYTF.

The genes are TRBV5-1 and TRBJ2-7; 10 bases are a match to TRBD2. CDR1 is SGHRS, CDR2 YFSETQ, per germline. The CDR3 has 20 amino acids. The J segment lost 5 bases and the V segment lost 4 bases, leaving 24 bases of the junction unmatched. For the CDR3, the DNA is TGCGCCAGCAGCAGCGGACTAGCGGCCCCCCGACTGGAAGGGGCCCACGAGCAGTACTTC. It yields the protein CASSSGLAAPRLEGAHEQYF.